This TCR beta chain was recovered during a study of blood T cell repertoires in COVID-19. Turning to the study itself: The samples span acute and convalescent COVID-19 from the United States, Italy and Spain. T cells, B-cell-depleted T cells, or PBMCs supplied cDNA or gDNA.

Per the authors' pipeline: The assay estimated nucleated cells by amplifying reference gene primers. Here immunoSEQ multiplex PCR was the method, and the copy in TCRdb shows in-frame clones only, minus some. V and J calls and clone size come straight from that table; D and trimming were deduced from the DNA. This table holds 150,000 or so clones, about 70% found once. Looked up from germline, CDR1 is MNHEY and CDR2 is SVGAGI. The CDR3 loop spans 16 amino acids. V was shortened by 0 bases and J by 4 bases, with 13 bases between the two germline ends. J is TRBJ1-3 and V is TRBV6-5; D ambiguous. The sequence was obtained from a woman in her seventies with acute or convalescent COVID-19. Sequencing was done on a sample of peripheral blood. The CDR3 spells CASSYSEGRRGNTIYF. Here the CDR3 DNA reads TGTGCCAGCAGTTACTCGGAGGGAAGGAGAGGAAACACCATATATTTT.